These T cell receptor beta chains were read from a single sample in a study of technical replicates of blood from several donors. Using immunoSEQ multiplex PCR, the repertoire was profiled, and TCRdb retains in-frame clones only, with some absent. The sample contains more than 80,000 clones, approximately 94% of which appear only once. Sequencing was done on a sample of T cells isolated from PBMCs. These receptors came from a human donor in good health. CDR3s include the opening cysteine and the closing phenylalanine or tryptophan. The order of the fields is CDR3 protein, clone size, V gene. Where a row states a size, it is once, few, many or the class of an expanded clone; other rows omit it.

cdr3_aa: CASSLARAESTGELFF
clone_size: .
v_call: TRBV7-9

cdr3_aa: CASSDDRGQRETQYF
clone_size: .
v_call: TRBV6-4

cdr3_aa: CASSQDSSYEQYF
clone_size: .
v_call: TRBV4-1

cdr3_aa: CASSFGQGNTGELFF
clone_size: .
v_call: TRBV5-6

cdr3_aa: CASSEPGTAGETQYF
clone_size: .
v_call: TRBV10-1

cdr3_aa: CASSPGLAGPSYEQYF
clone_size: .
v_call: TRBV4-2

cdr3_aa: CASSFGGGGYEQYF
clone_size: .
v_call: TRBV28

cdr3_aa: CASSQAGTGRGYLRQYF
clone_size: .
v_call: TRBV4-2

cdr3_aa: CASSPTGAGGYTF
clone_size: .
v_call: TRBV9

cdr3_aa: CASRDFSGNTIYF
clone_size: .
v_call: TRBV11-3

cdr3_aa: CASSLDTSSYEQYF
clone_size: .
v_call: TRBV9

cdr3_aa: CASSPLGRVNEQFF
clone_size: .
v_call: TRBV2

cdr3_aa: CASSLGQGIKTQYF
clone_size: once
v_call: TRBV18

cdr3_aa: CASSLANGRLGGYTF
clone_size: few
v_call: TRBV7-9

cdr3_aa: CASREGTSIQETQYF
clone_size: .
v_call: TRBV28

cdr3_aa: CASSLATGGSYNSPLHF
clone_size: .
v_call: TRBV5-1

cdr3_aa: CASSLGLAVTDTQYF
clone_size: .
v_call: TRBV6-5

cdr3_aa: CASSAGLAGAGFAEQYF
clone_size: .
v_call: TRBV9